The following is a TCR beta chain sequence with its context. Its antigen is unknown. Assay: immunoSEQ multiplex PCR; the TCRdb copy retains only in-frame clones and omits some. Among some 73,000 clones listed, about 86% were seen once. The germline CDR1 and CDR2 sequences are SGHVS and FQNEAQ. V was shortened by 5 bases and J by 3 bases, with 14 bases between the two germline ends. The CDR3 has 15 amino acids. This sample was taken from a study of OX40 agonist ivuxolimab in advanced cancers. Findings and limits, study-wide: Among T cells, CD8+ cells averaged more expanded clones than CD4+ cells.

This clonotype was obtained from an adult with an advanced solid tumor such as melanoma, head and neck, liver or kidney cancer. The source was CD4+ or CD8+ T cells sorted from blood, collected in a trial of the OX40 agonist ivuxolimab. The chain combines TRBV7-8 with TRBJ1-5; TRBD1 is a possible D gene (5 bases). The CDR3, as DNA: TGTGCCAGCAGCCCTCGCGGGGACGTCAATCAGCCCCAGCATTTT. Protein: CASSPRGDVNQPQHF.